This T cell receptor beta chain is drawn from a study of T cells in narcolepsy (dated by TCRdb to the late 2010s). Describing the broader study: Healthy control donors were enrolled in the study alongside patients who had narcolepsy type 1 or type 2 (NT1, NT2). The study used TCR Vbeta sequencing to track clonotypes in blood and CSF while looking for autoreactive T cells in narcolepsy patients that target self-antigens of hypocretin neurons (hypocretin, TRIB2). The paper as a whole reports these results and caveats: No sequences matching autoreactive T cell clones were present in some of the blood memory CD4+ repertoires from patients and controls. Numbers of sequenced blood memory CD4+ clonotypes were comparable, averaging approximately 40,000 in patients and 30,000 to 35,000 in controls. Plots comparing CSF and blood CD4+ T cell clonotypes from the same patient highlighted HCRT-specific and TRIB2-specific autoreactive clonotypes. According to the report, autoreactive clonotypes were detected serially in the blood of the same patients and of different patients, but not in healthy controls.

CDR1 is given as SGHVS and CDR2 as FQNEAQ, both from the germline V gene. The CDR3, cysteine through phenylalanine, is 15 amino acids long. This entry keeps only the CDR3 DNA: 45 bases, framed from base 1. V is pared back by 5 bases and J by 7 bases, with 20 bases lying between the germline termini. Memory CD4+ T cells were sorted ex vivo from peripheral blood of narcolepsy patients and healthy controls for TCR Vbeta sequencing. To note about this clone: Its antigen specificity is not known. One base away there is no much larger clone; base qualities are not given.

The protocol used for the library was the immunoSEQ multiplex PCR assay. TCRdb provides this immuneACCESS table in a form limited to in-frame rearrangements. Some clones are lacking; in checked studies, under half of them reflect an unresolved V gene, and why the rest are absent is not known. This sample is represented by tens of thousands of clones; 70% to 85% of them were singletons. The leading ten clones occupy over 1% of the sample. The receptor's source is a human donor with narcolepsy. The chain joins TRBV7-8 to TRBJ1-1; there is no confident call for the D gene. Sample: CD45RA- memory CD4+ T cells from PBMCs. This specimen's cell subset or site label, per the study, means: memory T cells sorted ex vivo from peripheral blood. The sequenced DNA: TGTGCCAGCAGCCCCGGGGTAGGGCGCCTTGATGAAGCTTTCTTT. Its amino acids are CASSPGVGRLDEAFF.